These T cell receptor beta chains were read from a single sample in a study of T-cell reconstitution after alpha-beta-depleted transplantation in children. TCRdb ran MiXCR on the PCR reads and lists one entry per CDR3 protein. The sample lists hundreds of thousands of distinct CDR3 sequences, roughly 17% occurring once. The starting material was PBMCs from the stem cell graft donor, obtained from the stem cell graft. The receptor source for this set is a human donor who donated a stem cell graft to a child with acute myeloid leukemia. CDR3s include the opening cysteine and the closing phenylalanine or tryptophan. Each record gives: J gene, V gene, clone size, D gene, CDR3 protein, CDR3 DNA. D genes are given only for firm matches. Not every row has a clone size; where given, it reads once, few, many or a size class.

TRBJ2-1 | TRBV20-1 | many | TRBD1 | CSATDRVSYNEQFF | TGCAGTGCAACCGACAGGGTTTCCTACAATGAGCAGTTCTTC
TRBJ2-1 | TRBV7-2 | many | NA | CASSLSSYNEQFF | TGTGCCAGCAGCTTGAGCTCCTACAATGAGCAGTTCTTC
TRBJ2-3 | TRBV5-1 | many | TRBD1 | CASSSSGTGTDTQYF | TGCGCCAGCAGCTCCTCCGGGACAGGCACAGATACGCAGTATTTT
TRBJ2-1 | TRBV7-7 | many | NA | CASSREPGPSSYNEQFF | TGTGCCAGCAGCAGAGAGCCGGGACCAAGCTCCTACAATGAGCAGTTCTTC
TRBJ1-4 | TRBV7-2 | many | NA | CASSSRDGGEKLFF | TGTGCCAGCAGCTCTAGGGACGGGGGAGAAAAACTGTTTTTT
TRBJ2-7 | TRBV5-5 | NA | NA | CASTWGAGYYEQYF | TGTGCCAGCACCTGGGGGGCAGGGTACTACGAGCAGTACTTC
TRBJ1-1 | TRBV10-1 | once | NA | CASSEFTGVMNTEAFF | TGCGCCAGCAGTGAGTTCACAGGAGTTATGAACACTGAAGCTTTCTTT
TRBJ2-1 | TRBV29-1 | few | NA | CSVEAPDQGGVYNEQFF | TGCAGCGTTGAAGCCCCGGACCAGGGGGGCGTCTACAATGAGCAGTTCTTC
TRBJ1-5 | TRBV20-1 | many | TRBD1 | CSARATGANQPQHF | TGCAGTGCTAGGGCGACAGGGGCCAATCAGCCCCAGCATTTT
TRBJ2-7 | TRBV12-3/TRBV12-4 | few | NA | CASSATADEQYF | TGTGCCAGCAGCGCGACGGCAGACGAGCAGTACTTC
TRBJ2-2 | TRBV12-3/TRBV12-4 | many | TRBD1 | CASSRGQGAGELFF | TGTGCCAGCAGCCGGGGACAGGGCGCCGGGGAGCTGTTTTTT
TRBJ2-3 | TRBV25-1 | NA | NA | CASSEWEETTDTQYF | TGTGCCAGCAGTGAATGGGAGGAAACCACAGATACGCAGTATTTT
TRBJ1-3 | TRBV20-1 | NA | NA | CSAGRITGSGNTIYF | TGCAGTGCGGGACGAATAACAGGGTCTGGAAACACCATATATTTT
TRBJ1-1 | TRBV5-1 | NA | TRBD1 | CASSPGDRANTEAFF | TGCGCCAGCAGCCCCGGGGACAGGGCGAACACTGAAGCTTTCTTT
TRBJ2-1 | TRBV20-1 | many | NA | CSASAGAFYNEQFF | TGCAGTGCTAGCGCGGGGGCCTTCTACAATGAGCAGTTCTTC
TRBJ2-3 | TRBV7-9 | NA | TRBD2 | CASSLTTSGDTDTQYF | TGTGCCAGCTCCCTAACGACTAGCGGGGACACAGATACGCAGTATTTT
TRBJ2-1 | TRBV20-1 | medium-sized | TRBD1 | CSAREVRDRVYGEQFF | TGCAGTGCTAGAGAAGTTAGGGACAGGGTTTATGGTGAGCAGTTCTTC
TRBJ2-5 | TRBV20-1 | few | NA | CSASPGTPEETQYF | TGCAGTGCTAGTCCCGGGACTCCTGAGGAGACCCAGTACTTC
TRBJ1-3 | TRBV20-1 | few | NA | CSATPGRSSGNTIYF | TGCAGTGCTACCCCGGGGAGAAGCTCTGGAAACACCATATATTTT
TRBJ1-6 | TRBV20-1 | NA | NA | CSARDGQINSPLHF | TGCAGTGCTAGAGATGGACAGATTAATTCACCCCTCCACTTT
TRBJ2-3 | TRBV9 | few | NA | CASSVMAGRTDTQYF | TGTGCCAGCAGCGTAATGGCGGGGCGCACAGATACGCAGTATTTT
TRBJ2-7 | TRBV20-1 | NA | NA | CCARDLAETGSPYEQYF | TGCTGTGCTAGAGATCTCGCCGAAACAGGGTCCCCCTACGAGCAGTACTTC
TRBJ2-2 | TRBV7-2 | few | NA | CASSGWEALGELFF | TGTGCCAGCAGCGGGTGGGAGGCCCTAGGGGAGCTGTTTTTT
TRBJ1-2 | TRBV27 | few | NA | CASNPIGTNYGYTF | TGTGCCAGCAACCCTATAGGAACTAACTATGGCTACACCTTC
TRBJ2-1 | TRBV5-1 | few | TRBD1 | CASSLGRGPNYNEQFF | TGCGCCAGCAGCTTGGGCAGGGGGCCAAATTACAATGAGCAGTTCTTC
TRBJ1-1 | TRBV6-9 | many | NA | CASKGPDRPWGTEAFF | TGTGCCAGCAAGGGCCCCGACAGGCCGTGGGGTACTGAAGCTTTCTTT
TRBJ2-1 | TRBV6-4 | NA | NA | CASSDPRYNEQFF | TGTGCCAGCAGTGACCCCCGCTACAATGAGCAGTTCTTC
TRBJ2-5 | TRBV29-1 | many | NA | CSVDRQIQETQYF | TGCAGCGTTGACAGGCAGATCCAAGAGACCCAGTACTTC
TRBJ1-3 | TRBV14 | few | TRBD1 | CASSQRFRDRGNTIYF | TGTGCCAGCAGCCAGCGCTTCCGGGACAGGGGAAACACCATATATTTT
TRBJ1-1 | TRBV5-1 | many | NA | CASSLRGAIGTEAFF | TGCGCCAGCAGCTTGCGGGGGGCGATCGGCACTGAAGCTTTCTTT
TRBJ1-5 | TRBV18 | few | NA | CASSPLEGGQPQHF | TGTGCCAGCTCTCCCCTCGAGGGCGGACAGCCCCAGCATTTT
TRBJ1-2 | TRBV7-9 | few | NA | CASSLEDSFYGYTF | TGTGCCAGCAGCTTGGAGGACAGCTTCTATGGCTACACCTTC
TRBJ2-1 | TRBV7-3 | NA | NA | CASGGALYNEQFF | TGTGCCAGCGGAGGGGCCCTATACAATGAGCAGTTCTTC
TRBJ2-7 | TRBV12-3/TRBV12-4 | few | TRBD1 | CASSLVRTGEYEQYF | TGTGCCAGCAGTTTAGTCCGGACAGGAGAATACGAGCAGTACTTC
TRBJ1-1 | TRBV29-1 | many | NA | CSVGGMGAFF | TGCAGCGTTGGAGGTATGGGAGCTTTCTTT
TRBJ2-7 | TRBV5-6 | many | TRBD1 | CASNHDRGRSYEQYF | TGTGCCAGCAACCACGACAGGGGAAGGAGCTACGAGCAGTACTTC
TRBJ2-2 | TRBV11-2 | NA | NA | CASRGNGGELFF | TGTGCCAGCAGGGGGAATGGGGGAGAGCTGTTTTTT